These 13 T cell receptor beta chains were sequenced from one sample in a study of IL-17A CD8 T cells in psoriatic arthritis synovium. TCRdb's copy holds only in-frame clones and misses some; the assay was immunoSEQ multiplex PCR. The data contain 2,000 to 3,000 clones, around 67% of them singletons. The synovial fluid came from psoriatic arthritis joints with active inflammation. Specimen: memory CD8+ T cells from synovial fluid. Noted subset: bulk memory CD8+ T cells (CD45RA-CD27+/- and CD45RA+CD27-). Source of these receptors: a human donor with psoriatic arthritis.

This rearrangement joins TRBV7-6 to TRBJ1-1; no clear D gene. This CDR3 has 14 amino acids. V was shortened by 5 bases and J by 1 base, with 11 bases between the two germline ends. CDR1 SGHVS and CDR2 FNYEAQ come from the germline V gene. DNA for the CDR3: TGTGCCAGCAGCCCCCGTGGCAGGAACACTGAAGCTTTCTTT. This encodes CASSPRGRNTEAFF.

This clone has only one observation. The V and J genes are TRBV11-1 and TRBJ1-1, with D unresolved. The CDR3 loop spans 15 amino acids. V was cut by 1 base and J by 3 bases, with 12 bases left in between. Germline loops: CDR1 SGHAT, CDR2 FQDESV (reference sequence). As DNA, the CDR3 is TGTGCCAGCAGCTTAGTTGGGGATGGCGACACTGAAGCTTTCTTT. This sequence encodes CASSLVGDGDTEAFF.

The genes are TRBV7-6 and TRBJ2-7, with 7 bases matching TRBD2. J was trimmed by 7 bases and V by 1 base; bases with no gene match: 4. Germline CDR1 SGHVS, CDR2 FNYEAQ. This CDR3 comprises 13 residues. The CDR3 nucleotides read TGTGCCAGCAGCTTAGGGGCCGGGGGGGAGCAGTACTTC. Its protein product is CASSLGAGGEQYF.

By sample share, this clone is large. The CDR3 protein is CASSSRQGAVGYTF. CDR3 DNA sequence: TGTGCCAGCAGTTCCAGACAGGGGGCTGTTGGCTACACCTTC. The rearrangement joins TRBV2 to TRBJ1-2; the match to TRBD1 covers 10 bases. CDR1 is SNHLY and CDR2 is FYNNEI in the germline V gene. The CDR3 has 14 amino acids. V was pared by 5 bases and J by 7 bases, with 7 bases of the junction left unmatched.

CDR3 nucleotides: TGTGCCAGCAGTGAAGCGACCGGGGCTGGGGCCAACGTCCTGACTTTC. This codes for CASSEATGAGANVLTF. The J gene is TRBJ2-6, the V gene TRBV2, with TRBD2 as a possible D gene (5 bases). CDR3 size: 16 residues. V was shortened by 0 bases and J by 2 bases, with 8 bases between the two germline ends. Germline V gene data show CDR1 as SNHLY and CDR2 as FYNNEI.

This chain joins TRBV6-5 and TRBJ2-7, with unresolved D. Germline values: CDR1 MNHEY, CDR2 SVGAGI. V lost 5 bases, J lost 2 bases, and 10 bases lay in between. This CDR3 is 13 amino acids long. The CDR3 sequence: CASSETTAYEQYF. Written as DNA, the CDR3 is TGTGCCAGCAGTGAAACGACTGCCTACGAGCAGTACTTC.

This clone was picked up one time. CDR3 in DNA: TGTGCCAGCAGCTTAATCGGGGGAGATCAAGAGACCCAGTACTTC. Translating gives CASSLIGGDQETQYF. This chain links TRBV7-3 with TRBJ2-5; TRBD2 might be the D (6 bases). Germline V gene data show CDR1 as SGHTA and CDR2 as FQGTGA. Trimming left V 1 base short and J 2 bases short, with 11 bases between. The CDR3 extends over 15 amino acids. The whole variable domain, filled in from reference TRBV7-3 and TRBJ2-5, reads GAGVSQTPSNKVTEKGKYVELRCDPISGHTALYWYRQSLGQGPEFLIYFQGTGAADDSGLPNDRFFAVRPEGSVSTLKIQRTERGDSAVYLCASSLIGGDQETQYFGPGTRLLVL.

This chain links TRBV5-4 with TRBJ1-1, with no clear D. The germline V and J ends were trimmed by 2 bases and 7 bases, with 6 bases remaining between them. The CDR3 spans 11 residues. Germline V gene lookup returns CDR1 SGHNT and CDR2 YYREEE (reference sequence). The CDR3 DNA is TGTGCCAGCAGCTTTTTGGGTGAAGCTTTCTTT. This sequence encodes CASSFLGEAFF.

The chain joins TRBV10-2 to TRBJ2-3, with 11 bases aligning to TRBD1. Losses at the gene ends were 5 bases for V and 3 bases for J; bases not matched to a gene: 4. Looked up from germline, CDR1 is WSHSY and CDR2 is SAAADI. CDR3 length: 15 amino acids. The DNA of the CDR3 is TGCGCCAGCAGTTGGGGGACAGGGGGTACAGATACGCAGTATTTT. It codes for CASSWGTGGTDTQYF.

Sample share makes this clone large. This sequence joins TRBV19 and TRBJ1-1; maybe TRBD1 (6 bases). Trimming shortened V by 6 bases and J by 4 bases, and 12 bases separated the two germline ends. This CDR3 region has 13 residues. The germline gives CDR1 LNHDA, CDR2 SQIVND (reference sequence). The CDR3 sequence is CASRWGHSTEAFF. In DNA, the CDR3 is TGTGCCAGTAGGTGGGGGCATTCCACTGAAGCTTTCTTT.

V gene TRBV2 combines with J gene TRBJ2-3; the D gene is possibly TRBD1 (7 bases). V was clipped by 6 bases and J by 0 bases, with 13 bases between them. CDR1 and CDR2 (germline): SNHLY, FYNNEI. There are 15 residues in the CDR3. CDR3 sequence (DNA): TGTGCCAGCAGAGCAGGGGGGTCAAGCACAGATACGCAGTATTTT. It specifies CASRAGGSSTDTQYF. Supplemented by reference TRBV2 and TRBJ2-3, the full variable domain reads EPEVTQTPSHQVTQMGQEVILRCVPISNHLYFYWYRQILGQKVEFLVSFYNNEISEKSEIFDDQFSVERPDGSNFTLKIRSTKLEDSAMYFCASRAGGSSTDTQYFGPGTRLTVL.

CDR3 coding DNA: TGTGCCAGCAGCCCCGGACTAGCGGGGGTGGATACGCAGTATTTT. This sequence encodes CASSPGLAGVDTQYF. The gene calls are TRBV6-5 and TRBJ2-3, with 13 nucleotides matching TRBD2. The V gene's germline CDR1 is MNHEY and CDR2 SVGAGI. The CDR3 runs to 15 residues. V lost 6 bases and J lost 6; bases outside the gene matches: 6.

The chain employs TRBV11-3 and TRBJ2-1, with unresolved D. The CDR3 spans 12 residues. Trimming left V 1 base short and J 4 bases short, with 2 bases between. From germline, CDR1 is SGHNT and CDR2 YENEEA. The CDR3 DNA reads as TGTGCCAGCAGCTTAGCATACAATGAGCAGTTCTTC. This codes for CASSLAYNEQFF.